Sequencing of this T cell receptor (beta chain) was carried out in a study of shared clonotypes between healthy human individuals. The CDR3 runs to 16 residues. The germline V gene has CDR1 SGHAT and CDR2 FQNNGV. With 5 bases clipped from V and 0 bases from J, the junction kept 6 bases outside the gene matches. Repertoires were generated with immunoSEQ multiplex PCR, while TCRdb's copy carries only in-frame clones and drops some. The table lists around 1.6 million clones, 95% to 99% of them singletons. The sequence derives from a young man in good health. The chain has TRBV11-2 and TRBJ1-3, with 8 positions matching TRBD1. Sequencing used naive CD4+ T cells sorted from blood. Stated subset: CD45RA+ positively selected. The CDR3 is CASSPRGRVSGNTIYF. CDR3 DNA: TGTGCCAGCAGCCCCAGGGGGCGCGTCTCTGGAAACACCATATATTTT.